Listed below are T cell receptor beta chains from one sample, sequenced in a study of blood T cell repertoires in COVID-19. Produced via immunoSEQ multiplex PCR; TCRdb's table is partial and in-frame only. The sample carries about 100,000 clones, approximately 92% recorded once. The sample comprised peripheral blood. Receptors originate from a man between 65 and 80 years old with acute or convalescent COVID-19. CDR3s include the opening cysteine and the closing phenylalanine or tryptophan. D genes are given only for firm matches. Rows may omit the clone size; those that give it use once, few, many or a size class.

cdr3_nt: TGTGCCAGCAGTTACTCGGGCAGGGGAAACACTGAAGCTTTCTTT
cdr3_aa: CASSYSGRGNTEAFF
clone_size: .
cdr3_length: 15
d_call: .
j_call: TRBJ1-1
v_call: TRBV6-6

cdr3_nt: TGTGCTAGTGGATACGGACGGGGTTCCTATGGCTACACCTTC
cdr3_aa: CASGYGRGSYGYTF
clone_size: .
cdr3_length: 14
d_call: .
j_call: TRBJ1-2
v_call: TRBV12-5

cdr3_nt: TGCGCCAGCAGCTTGGCCCCGGGACAGGCGAACACTGAAGCTTTCTTT
cdr3_aa: CASSLAPGQANTEAFF
clone_size: .
cdr3_length: 16
d_call: TRBD1
j_call: TRBJ1-1
v_call: TRBV5-1

cdr3_nt: TGCGCCAGCAGCCAAGATCAGGGGACGTCCTATGGCTACACCTTC
cdr3_aa: CASSQDQGTSYGYTF
clone_size: .
cdr3_length: 15
d_call: .
j_call: TRBJ1-2
v_call: TRBV4-1

cdr3_nt: TGTGCCAGCAGTTCCCTAACAGGGTGGGTGAACACTGAAGCTTTCTTT
cdr3_aa: CASSSLTGWVNTEAFF
clone_size: .
cdr3_length: 16
d_call: .
j_call: TRBJ1-1
v_call: TRBV6-5

cdr3_nt: TGTGCCATCAGCTCGGGACTAGCGGGGGCCACCAATGAGCAGTTCTTC
cdr3_aa: CAISSGLAGATNEQFF
clone_size: .
cdr3_length: 16
d_call: TRBD2
j_call: TRBJ2-1
v_call: TRBV10-3

cdr3_nt: TGTGCCATCAGTCCGGGGGGAAGGGAGACCCAGTACTTC
cdr3_aa: CAISPGGRETQYF
clone_size: .
cdr3_length: 13
d_call: TRBD2
j_call: TRBJ2-5
v_call: TRBV10-3

cdr3_nt: TGTGCCAGCCAAGGGACAGGAACGAACGAGCAGTACTTC
cdr3_aa: CASQGTGTNEQYF
clone_size: .
cdr3_length: 13
d_call: TRBD1
j_call: TRBJ2-7
v_call: TRBV19

cdr3_nt: TGTGCCAGCAGTCCCGCTCACAGGGAAGAGGCTGAAGCTTTCTTT
cdr3_aa: CASSPAHREEAEAFF
clone_size: .
cdr3_length: 15
d_call: .
j_call: TRBJ1-1
v_call: TRBV28

cdr3_nt: TGTGCCAGCAGTCGCGACAGGCGAACTGGAAACACCATATATTTT
cdr3_aa: CASSRDRRTGNTIYF
clone_size: .
cdr3_length: 15
d_call: .
j_call: TRBJ1-3
v_call: TRBV2

cdr3_nt: TGTGCCAGCAGCTTAGCGCCGGGACAGGAGTATCAGCCCCAGCATTTT
cdr3_aa: CASSLAPGQEYQPQHF
clone_size: .
cdr3_length: 16
d_call: TRBD1
j_call: TRBJ1-5
v_call: TRBV7-6

cdr3_nt: TGTGCCAGCAGTTACTATGCAGGGTTTAATCAGCCCCAGCATTTT
cdr3_aa: CASSYYAGFNQPQHF
clone_size: .
cdr3_length: 15
d_call: .
j_call: TRBJ1-5
v_call: TRBV6-2/TRBV6-3

cdr3_nt: TGTGCCAGCAGTACAGGTACTGCTAACTATGGCTACACCTTC
cdr3_aa: CASSTGTANYGYTF
clone_size: .
cdr3_length: 14
d_call: .
j_call: TRBJ1-2
v_call: TRBV28

cdr3_nt: TGCGCCAGCAGCTTTCAGGGGAGCAATGAAAAACTGTTTTTT
cdr3_aa: CASSFQGSNEKLFF
clone_size: .
cdr3_length: 14
d_call: .
j_call: TRBJ1-4
v_call: TRBV5-1

cdr3_nt: TGTGCCAGTAGTATTTCGAGCGGGAGCTGGGAGCAGTACTTC
cdr3_aa: CASSISSGSWEQYF
clone_size: .
cdr3_length: 14
d_call: TRBD2
j_call: TRBJ2-7
v_call: TRBV19

cdr3_nt: TGTGCCAGCAGCTTAGGTTCGGCGGGAGCCGATGAGCAGTTCTTC
cdr3_aa: CASSLGSAGADEQFF
clone_size: .
cdr3_length: 15
d_call: TRBD2
j_call: TRBJ2-1
v_call: TRBV7-6

cdr3_nt: TGCGCCAGCAGCCAAGATTGGGGCAGGGCGGCAGATACGCAGTATTTT
cdr3_aa: CASSQDWGRAADTQYF
clone_size: .
cdr3_length: 16
d_call: .
j_call: TRBJ2-3
v_call: TRBV4-3

cdr3_nt: TGTGCCAGCTCACGAGAGGGGGAAGATGGCTACACCTTC
cdr3_aa: CASSREGEDGYTF
clone_size: .
cdr3_length: 13
d_call: .
j_call: TRBJ1-2
v_call: TRBV18

cdr3_nt: TGTGCCTGGAGTGTTGCTCCAGGGAGCAATCAGCCCCAGCATTTT
cdr3_aa: CAWSVAPGSNQPQHF
clone_size: .
cdr3_length: 15
d_call: .
j_call: TRBJ1-5
v_call: TRBV30

cdr3_nt: TGTGCCAGCAGCTTAGTAGGGGTAGACTATGGCTACACCTTC
cdr3_aa: CASSLVGVDYGYTF
clone_size: .
cdr3_length: 14
d_call: .
j_call: TRBJ1-2
v_call: TRBV11-2

cdr3_nt: TGTGCCAGCAACCCATGGGGGGTAAGAGAGACCCAGTACTTC
cdr3_aa: CASNPWGVRETQYF
clone_size: .
cdr3_length: 14
d_call: .
j_call: TRBJ2-5
v_call: TRBV28

cdr3_nt: TGTGCCACCAGCAGAGGGCAGGGAAATGAGCAGTTCTTC
cdr3_aa: CATSRGQGNEQFF
clone_size: .
cdr3_length: 13
d_call: .
j_call: TRBJ2-1
v_call: TRBV15

cdr3_nt: TGCGCCAGCAGCTTGGGACAGAACTATGGCTACACCTTC
cdr3_aa: CASSLGQNYGYTF
clone_size: few
cdr3_length: 13
d_call: .
j_call: TRBJ1-2
v_call: TRBV5-1

cdr3_nt: TGTGCCAGCAGTGAGTTTAGGAGGACCAAAGAGACCCAGTACTTC
cdr3_aa: CASSEFRRTKETQYF
clone_size: once
cdr3_length: 15
d_call: .
j_call: TRBJ2-5
v_call: TRBV25-1

cdr3_nt: TGTGCCAGCTCACCACCGTTAGGACAGGGTACAGATACGCAGTATTTT
cdr3_aa: CASSPPLGQGTDTQYF
clone_size: .
cdr3_length: 16
d_call: TRBD1
j_call: TRBJ2-3
v_call: TRBV18

cdr3_nt: TGTGCCAGCAGCGCCGGGGTGGGAGTCCAGAGCTTAGAGCAGTTCTTC
cdr3_aa: CASSAGVGVQSLEQFF
clone_size: .
cdr3_length: 16
d_call: .
j_call: TRBJ2-1
v_call: TRBV9

cdr3_nt: TGTGCCAGCAGTTTAAGAGGACAGGGTGTATACAACGAGCAGTACTTC
cdr3_aa: CASSLRGQGVYNEQYF
clone_size: .
cdr3_length: 16
d_call: TRBD1
j_call: TRBJ2-7
v_call: TRBV28